The 29 T cell receptor beta chains below were found in one sample sequenced in a study of long-term antiretroviral therapy in people with HIV. The authors ran the immunoSEQ assay, v3.0, at survey level. Method: immunoSEQ multiplex PCR; TCRdb's copy keeps in-frame clones and lacks some. The sample carries more than 25,000 clones, 75% to 90% recorded once. The source was unsorted PBMCs, collected about 5 years before starting antiretroviral therapy. All receptors derive from a man between 50 and 59 years old with HIV.

The chain couples TRBV19 to TRBJ1-5; maybe TRBD1 (5 bases). Germline loops: CDR1 LNHDA, CDR2 SQIVND (reference sequence). The CDR3 spans 14 residues. The V gene lost 3 bases and the J gene lost 4 bases, with 10 bases spanning the gap. The DNA for the CDR3 is TGTGCCAGTAGTATTGGTACAGGAAATCAGCCCCAGCATTTT. It yields the protein CASSIGTGNQPQHF. The variable domain in full, completed from reference TRBV19 and TRBJ1-5, reads DGGITQSPKYLFRKEGQNVTLSCEQNLNHDAMYWYRQDPGQGLRLIYYSQIVNDFQKGDIAEGYSVSREKKESFPLTVTSAQKNPTAFYLCASSIGTGNQPQHFGDGTRLSIL.

The rearrangement uses TRBV9 and TRBJ2-3, with 16 bases that match TRBD2. V lost 3 bases and J lost 5; bases outside the gene matches: 12. The CDR3 runs to 19 residues. CDR1 is SGDLS and CDR2 is YYNGEE in the germline V gene. The CDR3 DNA follows: TGTGCCAGCAGCGGACAGCCGGGACTAGCGGGGGGGATTGGAGATACGCAGTATTTT. Residues: CASSGQPGLAGGIGDTQYF.

J is TRBJ2-7 and V is TRBV29-1; 9 positions agree with TRBD1. The CDR3 covers 14 residues. Germline V gene data show CDR1 as SQVTM and CDR2 as ANQGSEA. V shed 7 bases and J 0 bases; nucleotides not matched to a gene: 7. DNA for the CDR3: TGCAGCGCCCTGGACAGGGGTACCTCCTACGAGCAGTACTTC. It specifies CSALDRGTSYEQYF.

The chain recombines TRBV15 with TRBJ2-2; a weak D match, TRBD1 (6 bases). This CDR3 has 17 amino acids. V was clipped by 0 bases and J by 0 bases, with 11 bases between them. Germline-derived CDR1 and CDR2 are LNHNV and YYDKDF (reference sequence). The DNA of the CDR3 is TGTGCCACCAGCAGAGATATCGGACAGACGAACACCGGGGAGCTGTTTTTT. Residues: CATSRDIGQTNTGELFF.

The CDR3 nucleotides read TGTGCCAGCAGCTTAGCCGCAGCGAACTATGGCTACACCTTC. Translation gives CASSLAAANYGYTF. The chain employs TRBV7-9 and TRBJ1-2; D is ambiguous. This CDR3 spans 14 amino acids. The V end lost 0 bases, the J end lost 2 bases, and 7 bases lay between the germline ends. Germline values: CDR1 SEHNR, CDR2 FQNEAQ (reference sequence). The entire variable domain, with the rest obtained from reference TRBV7-9 and TRBJ1-2, is as follows: DTGVSQNPRHKITKRGQNVTFRCDPISEHNRLYWYRQTLGQGPEFLTYFQNEAQLEKSRLLSDRFSAERPKGSFSTLEIQRTEQGDSAMYLCASSLAAANYGYTFGSGTRLTVV.

The chain combines TRBV6-5 with TRBJ2-7; no firm D call. V was pared by 0 bases and J by 3 bases, with 12 bases between. This CDR3 has 15 residues. CDR1 is MNHEY and CDR2 is SVGAGI in the germline V gene. The CDR3 loop reads CASSYSGGALYEQYF. The CDR3 bases are TGTGCCAGCAGTTACTCTGGCGGAGCCCTCTACGAGCAGTACTTC.

This chain links TRBV7-6 with TRBJ2-1; 8 bases map to TRBD1. The V gene's germline CDR1 is SGHVS and CDR2 FNYEAQ. V gave up 2 bases and J gave up 9 bases; unmatched junction bases: 6. The CDR3 is made up of 14 amino acids. The CDR3 sequence is CASSLQGASTEQFF. CDR3 in DNA: TGTGCCAGCAGCTTACAGGGGGCCTCGACTGAGCAGTTCTTC.

The chain carries TRBV4-3 and TRBJ2-7, with TRBD1 matching 9 bases. Germline CDR1 reads LGHNA; CDR2 reads YSLEER. The J segment lost 4 bases and the V segment lost 4 bases, leaving 11 bases of the junction unmatched. The CDR3 runs 16 residues. The CDR3 sequence is CASSRGWTGAAYEQYF. CDR3 sequence (DNA): TGCGCCAGCAGCCGGGGATGGACAGGGGCTGCTTACGAGCAGTACTTC.

The chain combines TRBV5-6 with TRBJ1-6; weak D call: TRBD1 (6 bases). CDR3 length: 13 residues. Looked up from germline, CDR1 is SGHDT and CDR2 is YYEEEE. With 4 bases removed from V and 9 bases from J, the gap between germline ends came to 11 bases. The CDR3 protein is CASSPGTLSPLHF. The CDR3, as DNA: TGTGCCAGCAGCCCCGGGACACTTTCACCCCTCCACTTT.

V gene TRBV5-4 combines with J gene TRBJ1-2, with TRBD1 as a possible D gene (5 bases). Trimming removed 4 bases at V and 4 bases at J, with 14 bases between. Germline-derived CDR1 and CDR2 are SGHNT and YYREEE (reference sequence). The CDR3 runs 14 residues. The CDR3 is CASSIPRDGYGYTF. CDR3 in DNA: TGTGCCAGCAGCATCCCCAGGGATGGCTATGGCTACACCTTC.

CDR3 coding DNA: TGCGCCAGCAGCCAACACGGGACAGGCATTCAAGAGACCCAGTACTTC. Its translation is CASSQHGTGIQETQYF. The chain combines TRBV4-1 with TRBJ2-5; 8 bases fit TRBD1. Germline V lookup: CDR1 MGHRA, CDR2 YSYEKL. This CDR3 has 16 residues. With 2 bases clipped from V and 2 bases from J, the junction kept 7 bases outside the gene matches.

V and J are TRBV6-5 and TRBJ2-7; 10 bases are a match to TRBD2. CDR1 is MNHEY, CDR2 SVGAGI, per germline. The CDR3 spans 14 residues. J was trimmed by 5 bases and V by 5 bases; bases with no gene match: 6. The CDR3 region is CASSAGTSEDEQYF. The CDR3 DNA reads as TGTGCCAGCAGTGCCGGGACTAGCGAAGACGAGCAGTACTTC.

The chain uses TRBV10-2 and TRBJ1-5; 12 positions match TRBD1. V shed 8 bases, J shed 4 bases, and the junction held 9 bases outside the gene matches. The V gene's germline CDR1 is WSHSY and CDR2 SAAADI. This CDR3 has 16 residues. CDR3 sequence reads: CASFNRDRGPNQPQHF. For the CDR3, the DNA is TGCGCCAGCTTTAATCGGGACAGGGGGCCGAATCAGCCCCAGCATTTT.

This rearrangement joins TRBV10-1 to TRBJ2-3; D might be TRBD2 (5 bases). The CDR3 has 16 amino acids. CDR1 and CDR2 from the germline V gene are WNHNN and SYGVQD (reference sequence). Trimming stripped 0 bases from V and 7 bases from J, with 17 bases between. The CDR3 DNA follows: TGCGCCAGCAGTGAGTCGAGGGCGGGCTCGCGACATACGCAGTATTTT. It translates to CASSESRAGSRHTQYF.

The V and J genes are TRBV7-2 and TRBJ2-3, with D possibly being TRBD1 or TRBD2 (5 bases each). Trimming removed 3 bases at V and 5 bases at J, with 12 bases between. Germline-derived CDR1 and CDR2 are SGHTA and FQGNSA. The CDR3 is 14 residues long. CDR3 nucleotides: TGTGCCAGCAGCTTTTATGGGGCGGGAGATACGCAGTATTTT. Translated: CASSFYGAGDTQYF.

The CDR3 DNA reads as TGTGCCAGCAGCTCGGTGGGGCTAAGGGCTTTCTTT. Translating it yields CASSSVGLRAFF. This sequence joins TRBV5-4 and TRBJ1-1, with TRBD1 as a possible D gene (5 bases). Between the trimmed V and J ends, which lost 3 bases and 11 bases, there was a span of 14 bases. This CDR3 is 12 amino acids long. The germline gives CDR1 SGHNT, CDR2 YYREEE (reference sequence).

This chain connects TRBV10-2 to TRBJ2-4, with TRBD2 matching 9 bases. Germline assignment: CDR1 WSHSY and CDR2 SAAADI. J gave up 9 bases and V 4 bases, and 10 bases lay outside the gene matches. This CDR3 is 15 amino acids long. The CDR3: CASSGVGREGFIQYF. Written as DNA, the CDR3 is TGCGCCAGCAGTGGGGTTGGGCGGGAGGGCTTCATTCAGTACTTC.

The CDR3 region is CASSQEEGRGAAYEQYF. Here the CDR3 DNA reads TGTGCCAGCAGCCAAGAGGAGGGGAGGGGGGCAGCCTACGAGCAGTACTTC. V usage is TRBV14 and J usage is TRBJ2-7; D is possibly TRBD2 (7 bases). The CDR3 consists of 17 residues. Germline values: CDR1 SGHDN, CDR2 FVKESK. The V end lost 0 bases, the J end lost 2 bases, and 17 bases lay between the germline ends.

This clone was detected only once. The chain is built from TRBV6-5 and TRBJ2-5; no clear D. CDR3 length: 14 residues. With 0 bases removed from V and 5 bases from J, the gap between germline ends came to 10 bases. Germline V lookup: CDR1 MNHEY, CDR2 SVGAGI. The CDR3 is CASSYSLGLETQYF. CDR3 bases: TGTGCCAGCAGTTACTCGTTAGGGCTGGAGACCCAGTACTTC.

V gene TRBV9 combines with J gene TRBJ2-7; a possible D gene is TRBD2 (6 bases). CDR1 and CDR2 from the germline V gene are SGDLS and YYNGEE. V was shortened by 0 bases and J by 5 bases, with 12 bases between the two germline ends. CDR3 length: 14 residues. This CDR3 is CASSVGLDYDEQYF. The CDR3 nucleotides are TGTGCCAGCAGCGTAGGACTAGACTATGACGAGCAGTACTTC.

The chain combines TRBV7-9 with TRBJ2-3; 7 bases map to TRBD2. Germline-derived CDR1 and CDR2 are SEHNR and FQNEAQ (reference sequence). CDR3 length: 14 residues. With 2 bases clipped from V and 8 bases from J, the junction kept 7 bases outside the gene matches. The CDR3 spells CASSLSGREGTQYF. In DNA form, the CDR3 reads TGTGCCAGCAGCTTAAGCGGCAGGGAGGGTACGCAGTATTTT.

The chain carries TRBV19 and TRBJ2-7; 7 bases fit TRBD1. V was clipped by 2 bases and J by 6 bases; unmatched bases: 13. CDR3 size: 16 residues. Per germline, CDR1 LNHDA and CDR2 SQIVND (reference sequence). The DNA for the CDR3 is TGTGCCAGTAGTATATTAGGGGGACAGATGCCAACCGAGCAGTACTTC. Protein product: CASSILGGQMPTEQYF.

The chain couples TRBV29-1 to TRBJ2-2, with D uncertain. The CDR3 covers 13 residues. The ends were cut back, 6 bases at V and 2 bases at J, with 10 bases in the middle. Looked up from germline, CDR1 is SQVTM and CDR2 is ANQGSEA. The CDR3 DNA reads as TGCAGCGTGGGTCATACCAACACCGGGGAGCTGTTTTTT. Protein product: CSVGHTNTGELFF.

The V call is TRBV7-9, the J call TRBJ2-1; perhaps TRBD1 as D (5 bases). The germline gives CDR1 SEHNR, CDR2 FQNEAQ (reference sequence). CDR3 length: 16 residues. V was shortened by 2 bases and J by 2 bases, with 13 bases between the two germline ends. Here the CDR3 reads CASSLSLGDTYNEQFF. The CDR3 coding sequence is TGTGCCAGCAGCTTAAGTTTAGGGGATACCTACAATGAGCAGTTCTTC.

This chain connects TRBV27 to TRBJ1-3; 7 positions agree with TRBD1. J was trimmed by 4 bases and V by 2 bases; bases with no gene match: 5. Per germline, CDR1 MNHEY and CDR2 SMNVEV (reference sequence). The CDR3 has 15 residues. The CDR3 bases are TGTGCCAGCAGTTTACAAGGGGGCTCCGGAAACACCATATATTTT. Translated, it gives CASSLQGGSGNTIYF.

The rearrangement joins TRBV29-1 to TRBJ2-7, with TRBD1 matching 8 bases. Unmatched junction bases numbered 8, after V lost 4 bases and J lost 6 bases. Germline CDR1 reads SQVTM; CDR2 reads ANQGSEA. The CDR3 is made up of 13 amino acids. Here the CDR3 DNA reads TGCAGCGTTGGACAGGGGATGGATAGCGAGCAGTACTTC. Translation: CSVGQGMDSEQYF.

This chain joins TRBV28 and TRBJ2-3, with TRBD1 matching over 7 bases. The CDR3 is 17 residues long. Trimming at V came to 5 bases and at J to 4 bases, leaving 15 bases not matched to a gene. Germline CDR1 is MDHEN and CDR2 is SYDVKM. CDR3 residues: CASSPGQVSGWADTQYF. CDR3 nucleotide sequence: TGTGCCAGCAGTCCAGGACAGGTCTCGGGATGGGCAGATACGCAGTATTTT.

The V and J genes are TRBV5-1 and TRBJ1-3, with 9 bases lining up with TRBD1. The CDR3 covers 16 residues. J was trimmed by 4 bases and V by 3 bases; bases with no gene match: 8. Germline CDR1 reads SGHRS; CDR2 reads YFSETQ. The CDR3 DNA is TGCGCCAGCAGCTCAGGACAGGGGAGTTTGGGAAACACCATATATTTT. It is translated as CASSSGQGSLGNTIYF.

The V call is TRBV7-8, the J call TRBJ1-3; D possibly corresponds to TRBD1 (6 bases). Trimming pared 4 bases from V and 8 bases from J, leaving 12 bases between. The CDR3 extends over 13 amino acids. The V gene's germline CDR1 is SGHVS and CDR2 FQNEAQ. The chain's CDR3 is CASSSGPGDTIYF. In DNA form, the CDR3 reads TGTGCCAGCAGCTCGGGTCCAGGGGACACCATATATTTT. Together with reference TRBV7-8 and TRBJ1-3, the CDR3 gives the full variable domain: GAGVSQSPRYKVAKRGQDVALRCDPISGHVSLFWYQQALGQGPEFLTYFQNEAQLDKSGLPSDRFFAERPEGSVSTLKIQRTQQEDSAVYLCASSSGPGDTIYFGEGSWLTVV.